This TCR beta chain stems from a study of cytomegalovirus exposure and HLA in healthy donors (dated by TCRdb to about 2017). At the level of the whole study: An earlier analysis of 587 of the donors reported over 250 Gb of sequence data and roughly 120 million unique TCR beta sequences obtained from about 179 million T cells. About 310 gigabases of sequencing data and approximately 93 million unique TCR sequences were included in an early release covering 550 to 800 HLA-typed donors. Of the 300 to 450 genotyped donors, over 65% fell in the genetic ancestry cluster associated with self-reported Caucasian donors. The aim of the study was to test whether cataloging public T cell receptors could identify signatures of past pathogen exposure. The study profiled the T cell repertoires of 550 to 700 subjects by immunosequencing and related them to cytomegalovirus serostatus. Besides the first cohort of 500 to 700 subjects, a separate validation cohort made up of roughly 120 different subjects was used. The study combined high-throughput TCR immunosequencing, statistical association of individual TCRs with disease status, and machine learning to predict cytomegalovirus infection status. To study patterns of TCR occurrence, a later analysis re-analyzed previously published TCR beta repertoires from around 670 donors and added high-resolution HLA genotyping. In the later analysis, no new phenotypic data were used to find candidate immune exposures; instead, reliance was placed on TCR beta sequences and their occurrence across donors. In an earlier analysis of 550 to 700 of the donors, high-throughput TCR beta sequencing was used to judge whether each TCR beta V gene segment behaved as functional or pseudogenic. Donor age, sex, ethnicity and CMV serostatus were compiled together with the repertoire data. A later genetic analysis took genome-wide SNP genotypes for about 60% of the roughly 670 donors and used that subset as a discovery cohort. Every discovery cohort repertoire had been produced on one sequencing platform. HLA typing covered class I and class II loci at four-digit resolution. The number of donors typed differed by locus, with roughly 620-630 for A, B, C, DRB1 and DQB1, around 520 for DQA1, 600 to 610 for DPA1, and some 470 for DPB1. Because of strong linkage in the cohort, four or five DR-DQ haplotypes were treated as single units for association and clustering. On average, roughly 240,000 unique TCR beta nucleotide sequences were sequenced per donor among some 430 genotyped donors of the cohort, with roughly 18% of those sequences being non-productive.

Broad study findings and their caveats: Several of the top co-occurrence clusters appeared to be linked to parvovirus B19, influenza, CMV and Epstein-Barr virus, according to a later analysis. A cluster of highly shared sequence variants was judged likely to be a technical artifact of the sequencing pipeline. A later analysis found that HLA-associated TCR beta chains were more clonally expanded and had lower generation probabilities than equally common non-associated chains. In an earlier analysis of approximately 590 of the donors, most TCR beta V segments appeared in productive rearrangements about 87% or about 30% of the time, broadly matching IMGT annotations. Most CMV-associated TCR beta chains appeared to be HLA-restricted in a later analysis, and the HLA associations seemed to be driven largely by CMV exposure. A total of around 150 TCR beta chains were listed by the study as associated with cytomegalovirus. When HLA alleles, especially DR and DQ, strongly co-occurred, TCR associations were difficult to assign to individual alleles. At a false discovery rate of 0.05, a later analysis linked 16,951 TCR beta sequences to specific HLA alleles. Cytomegalovirus status was reported to be diagnosed by the classifier with high specificity and sensitivity in both the original and validation cohorts. Across donors, most TCR sequences were observed very rarely, whereas some public TCRs were present in many individuals. The presence/absence analyses assumed that sequencing depth was roughly uniform across donors, and that assumption may not be true. In a later analysis, the rate of TCR association differed among HLA loci, with DRB1 alleles having the most associated TCRs and HLA-C alleles having the fewest. Because some donors lacked HLA typing at each locus, the association tests relied only on the typed subset. Only TCR beta chains were sequenced in this cohort, and the absence of alpha or paired-chain data limited detectable features. Because counts were too low, 15 to 20 rarely observed V segments, including chromosome 9 orphons, were excluded from the earlier analysis of 587 of the donors. Immune exposure information for the cohort was limited to CMV serostatus. In vitro tests confirmed that a few of the cytomegalovirus-associated TCR beta chains recognize cytomegalovirus antigens. The authors suggested that the approach could potentially be extended to other disease states and immunological phenotypes. Linkage disequilibrium might explain the correlated functional status among segregating V segments, but an unknown experimental factor could not be ruled out. A further reported finding was that TCR beta sequences accurately predicted the HLA-A and HLA-B alleles for most subjects in the first cohort. Compared with the approximately 710-donor mean, donors in an Asian-associated ancestry cluster had fewer N-insertions in productive TCRs, according to a later genetic analysis. V-gene and J-gene trimming of TCR beta chains was associated with a missense DCLRE1C variant in a later genetic analysis, and the association was replicated in an independent cohort.

The cohort consisted of 670 or so healthy bone marrow donors. At the time of sampling, every cohort member was nominally healthy, though immune exposures that went unrecorded were likely present. The donor was CMV seronegative and belonged to the group of around 400 seronegative cohort members. A peripheral blood sample was collected from each donor, and TCR beta sequencing was performed on peripheral blood mononuclear cells. The Qiagen DNeasy Blood Extraction Kit was used to extract genomic DNA from the blood cell samples. A word on this clone: Its antigen has not been determined. Nothing much larger sits one base from this clone, and base qualities are not available.

The library relied on the immunoSEQ multiplex PCR assay. For the multiplex PCR, a mixture combining 60 forward primers for TCR Vbeta segments and 13 reverse primers for TCR Jbeta segments was used. The CDR3 region of rearranged TCR beta genes was amplified from genomic DNA with a multiplex PCR assay. The amplified TCR beta libraries were sequenced on the Illumina HiSeq System as 87-base-pair reads. The authors' pipeline ran thus. In a later analysis, 80 million or so unique TCR beta chains were counted across the roughly 670 repertoires, and roughly 11 million of these chains were shared by at least two donors. Raw reads were error-corrected and collapsed into unique sequences by a nearest-neighbor algorithm in which closely related sequences were merged to remove PCR and sequencing errors. CDR3 sequences were aligned to IMGT reference sequences to assign V, D and J gene segments. For a sequence to be retained, at least a six-nucleotide match to both a V gene segment and a J gene segment was required. Rearrangements were classified as productive when the CDR3 lacked stop codons and remained in frame with V and J, and all other rearrangements were classified as non-productive. CDR3 was defined according to IMGT convention as the region running from the second conserved V-encoded cysteine to the conserved J-encoded phenylalanine. The earlier analysis of about 570 of the donors excluded any sequence lacking an unambiguous match to a single V gene segment. In an earlier analysis of more than 500 of the donors, a V segment was called functional when productive rearrangements were above 56.7%, and segregating when the standard deviation between donors exceeded 5%. A statistical classification framework was developed to diagnose cytomegalovirus status using the catalog of TCR beta chain sequences. In a later analysis, V and J genes were assigned by comparing TCR nucleotide sequences against IMGT/GENE-DB human TR gene sequences. The TCRdist pipeline was used in a later analysis to assign CDR3 sequences and most-parsimonious VDJ recombination scenarios. In a later analysis, every TCR beta chain was defined by the combination of its CDR3 amino acid sequence and its V-gene family, and reads without a unique V-gene family were dropped. To address suspected cross-contamination and a sequencing artifact, a later analysis removed approximately 590 highly shared, low-generation-probability nucleotide sequences. In a later analysis, a clonal expansion index was calculated for each public chain from normalized within-repertoire ranks of inferred template counts. Generation probabilities in a later analysis came from a VDJ recombination model fitted to out-of-frame rearrangements, and those results were checked against IGoR. Hypergeometric tests were used in a later analysis to score TCR-TCR, TCR-HLA and TCR-CMV co-occurrence, with a repertoire-size bias correction applied to the TCR pairs. To estimate false discovery rates, a later analysis permuted the HLA or CMV assignments 20 times. In a later analysis, co-occurring TCRs were grouped with DBSCAN, and TCRdist sequence similarity was added when clustering was performed within HLA-allele-positive subsets. Co-occurrence clustering excluded repertoires with fewer than 30,000 or more than 120,000 public chains, plus five with anomalous nucleotide sharing. In TCRdb, the immuneACCESS table is reduced to in-frame sequences with V and J assigned. These tables do not hold every clone; where another copy was compared, an unresolved V gene accounts for under half, and the others remain unexplained. V and J calls and clone size come straight from that table; D and trimming were deduced from the DNA. Here the sample has 120,000 or so clones; roughly 80% occur a single time. In total, the top ten clones hold 3.4% of the sample.

This sequence was found in a man aged 25 to 40 in good health and CMV-seronegative. The sample taken for sequencing was PBMCs.

Read as DNA, the sequence is TGTGCCAGCAGCGAGGGACACCGGGAAGATACGCAGTATTTT. Its translation is CASSEGHREDTQYF. The V and J segments used are TRBV11-3 and TRBJ2-3; TRBD1 might be the D gene, on 6 matching bases. A distance of 14 bases separates the germline ends of V and J, which lose 5 bases and 5 bases respectively. The CDR3, from cysteine to phenylalanine, totals 14 residues. Here the CDR3 DNA is all that survives: 42 bases in frame from base 1. The germline V gene gives CDR1 as SGHNT and CDR2 as YENEEA.